What follows are 8 T cell receptor beta chains derived from one specimen sequenced in a study of PD-1 blockade in classical Hodgkin lymphoma. Clones were sequenced by immunoSEQ multiplex PCR, and TCRdb holds only the in-frame ones, with some missing. The table has roughly 12,000 clones, 65% to 80% seen once. With no exception, relapse followed autologous stem cell transplantation in all patients, and brentuximab vedotin exposure varied. The authors enriched CD8+ T cells from thawed PBMCs via magnetic negative selection. Material: CD8+ T cells from blood, obtained at baseline. These receptors were obtained from a human donor with classical Hodgkin lymphoma.

V and J are TRBV15 and TRBJ1-6; D is ambiguous. The CDR3 is 16 residues long. Trimming stripped 3 bases from V and 0 bases from J, with 9 bases between. The V gene's germline CDR1 is LNHNV and CDR2 YYDKDF (reference sequence). CDR3 region: CATSSGPSSYNSPLHF. The CDR3 bases are TGTGCCACCAGCAGTGGACCGAGCTCCTATAATTCACCCCTCCACTTT. Filled out from reference TRBV15 and TRBJ1-6, the complete variable domain reads DAMVIQNPRYQVTQFGKPVTLSCSQTLNHNVMYWYQQKSSQAPKLLFHYYDKDFNNEADTPDNFQSRRPNTSFCFLDIRSPGLGDTAMYLCATSSGPSSYNSPLHFGNGTRLTVT.

CDR3 nucleotide sequence: TGTGCCAGCAGTTACGGCCCAGGGGGAGACACTGAAGCTTTCTTT. It yields the protein CASSYGPGGDTEAFF. This chain uses TRBV27 with TRBJ1-1, with 7 bases aligning to TRBD1. Germline-derived CDR1 and CDR2 are MNHEY and SMNVEV (reference sequence). CDR3 length: 15 amino acids. Unmatched junction bases numbered 8, after V lost 4 bases and J lost 3 bases.

The gene calls are TRBV4-2 and TRBJ2-7; 8 bases fit TRBD2. The CDR3 has 16 amino acids. The germline V gene encodes CDR1 LGHNA and CDR2 YNFKEQ. J lost 8 bases, V lost 0 bases, and 12 bases had no gene match. The CDR3 nucleotides read TGTGCCAGCAGCCAAGATGGTGGCGGGGGGCCCCTCCAGCAGTACTTC. Residues: CASSQDGGGGPLQQYF.

This clone has only a few counts. This chain connects TRBV11-2 to TRBJ1-5; 7 bases fit TRBD1. The CDR3 consists of 14 residues. J lost 2 bases, V lost 5 bases, and 3 bases had no gene match. The V gene's germline CDR1 is SGHAT and CDR2 FQNNGV. CDR3 nucleotide sequence: TGTGCCAGCAGCGAGGGGACAGGCAATCAGCCCCAGCATTTT. Encoded protein: CASSEGTGNQPQHF.

This clone was detected a few times. At one of its ends the junction is not consistent with the germline gene, which may arise from a read error. The J gene is TRBJ1-2, the V gene TRBV7-6; D is unclear. The germline V gene encodes CDR1 SGHVS and CDR2 FNYEAQ. This CDR3 has 13 amino acids. DNA for the CDR3: TGTGCCAGCAGCTTAAAGGGCCGGCCAGATCAATACTTC. Its translation: CASSLKGRPDQYF.

This clone was observed a handful of times. The genes are TRBV7-7 and TRBJ2-7; a possible D gene is TRBD1 (6 bases). V shed 8 bases and J shed 3 bases, with 17 bases lying between them. This CDR3 comprises 14 residues. In germline, CDR1 is SSHAT, CDR2 FNYEAQ (reference sequence). As DNA, the CDR3 is TGTGCCAGCGGACCAAGGGACACGAACTACGAGCAGTACTTC. Amino acids: CASGPRDTNYEQYF.

The chain carries TRBV7-9 and TRBJ1-3; TRBD1 might be the D (6 bases). CDR1 SEHNR and CDR2 FQNEAQ come from the germline V gene (reference sequence). The CDR3 consists of 17 residues. The V and J ends lost 6 bases and 0 bases respectively, with 18 bases between them. DNA for the CDR3: TGTGCCAGCAGAACGGCCTTCGGGGGGGCCTCTGGAAACACCATATATTTT. This sequence encodes CASRTAFGGASGNTIYF.

This clone was picked up one time. The chain uses TRBV5-1 and TRBJ2-3, with D perhaps TRBD1 (7 bases). The CDR3 loop spans 16 amino acids. V was cut by 4 bases and J by 5 bases, with 20 bases left in between. Per the germline V gene, CDR1 is SGHRS and CDR2 is YFSETQ. The CDR3, as DNA: TGCGCCAGCAGCCTCGAGGAGGGGGCGAGGGGAGATACGCAGTATTTT. Protein: CASSLEEGARGDTQYF.